Sequencing of this TCR beta chain was carried out in a study of CD8+CD57+ T cells in acquired aplastic anemia. Genomic DNA provided the template from which TCR beta VDJ and CDR3 profiles were obtained. TCRdb used MiXCR to reprocess the reads, holding one entry per CDR3 protein. Of 150,000 to 200,000 distinct CDR3 sequences listed, 35% to 55% are singletons. The V segment lost 4 bases and the J segment 6 bases; nucleotides outside the gene matches: 3. Germline assignment: CDR1 SEHNR and CDR2 FQNEAQ (reference sequence). This CDR3 region has 13 residues. This sequence originates from a human donor in good health. The V and J genes are TRBV7-9 and TRBJ1-2; 9 bases fit TRBD1. Sequencing input: sorted CD4+, CD8+, or CD8+CD57+ T cells (not recorded which) from PBMCs. CDR3 sequence: CASSSWTGDGYTF. The CDR3, as DNA: TGTGCCAGCAGCTCGTGGACAGGGGATGGCTACACCTTC.